The rows below give T cell receptor beta chains drawn from one sample of a study of OX40 agonist ivuxolimab in advanced cancers. Assay: immunoSEQ multiplex PCR; the TCRdb copy retains only in-frame clones and omits some. The sample holds about 35,000 clones, 70% to 85% seen once. The sample consisted of CD4+ or CD8+ T cells sorted from blood, taken in a trial of the OX40 agonist ivuxolimab. The source is an adult with an advanced solid tumor such as melanoma, head and neck, liver or kidney cancer. CDR3s include the opening cysteine and the closing phenylalanine or tryptophan. The D gene is left open where the match is weak. Clone size is stated in some rows and not others, as once, few, many or a class when expanded.

d_gene	j_gene	abundance	v_gene	CDR3nt	CDR3aa
TRBD1	TRBJ2-7	.	TRBV6-5	TGTGCCAGCCGCCCGGAGACAGGGCGCACCTACGAGCAGTACTTC	CASRPETGRTYEQYF
.	TRBJ2-7	.	TRBV18	TGTGCCAGCTCATCAGGGGCCTACGAGCAGTACTTC	CASSSGAYEQYF
.	TRBJ2-1	.	TRBV19	TGTGCCAGTGCTAGGGGGGGATACAATGAGCAGTTCTTC	CASARGGYNEQFF
.	TRBJ1-1	.	TRBV7-8	TGTGCCAGCAGCTTATGGGGCACTGAAGCTTTCTTT	CASSLWGTEAFF
.	TRBJ1-4	.	TRBV7-9	TGTGCCAGCAGCTTAGCGGGGTACGAGCAGGAAAAACTGTTTTTT	CASSLAGYEQEKLFF
.	TRBJ2-7	.	TRBV19	TGTGCCAGTAGTAACACCAGAGCCCAGGGTGGCTACGAGCAGTACTTC	CASSNTRAQGGYEQYF
.	TRBJ2-7	.	TRBV11-2	TGTGCCAGCAGCTTAGTGAGAGCGGAGCAGTACTTC	CASSLVRAEQYF
TRBD2	TRBJ2-1	.	TRBV4-1	TGCGCCAGCAGCCAAGAGGCGGGGGGGAACAATGAGCAGTTCTTC	CASSQEAGGNNEQFF
.	TRBJ1-5	few	TRBV2	TGTGCCAGCAGTGATCCGGGACAGCCCCAGCATTTT	CASSDPGQPQHF
TRBD1	TRBJ1-5	.	TRBV18	TGTGCCAGCTCACCACCTTCAGGACAGGGAAATCAGCCCCAGCATTTT	CASSPPSGQGNQPQHF
.	TRBJ2-1	.	TRBV4-2	TGTGCCAGCAGCCAAGATCGCTCGATGCGCTACAATGAGCAGTTCTTC	CASSQDRSMRYNEQFF